This T cell receptor beta chain appears in the sequencing data of a study of a mutant IDH1 vaccine in newly diagnosed glioma. This table comes from immunoSEQ multiplex PCR, and its TCRdb copy is limited to in-frame clones, with some not included. The data show about 27,000 clones, roughly 93% seen once. This CDR3 is 15 amino acids long. Germline loops: CDR1 LGHNA, CDR2 YSLEER. Trimming cost V 0 bases and J 1 base, with 9 bases left between them. Indicated time point: baseline, week 1 (first vaccination visit). The treatment here: pre-vaccination baseline after standard-of-care therapy. This specimen was PBMCs, taken from a glioma patient treated with radiotherapy, temozolomide or both. The chain is built from TRBV4-3 and TRBJ1-1; D not certain. The sequence came from a man aged 35 to 55 with glioma. CDR3 DNA sequence: TGCGCCAGCAGCCAAGATAAATGGACGAACACTGAAGCTTTCTTT. The encoded protein is CASSQDKWTNTEAFF.